The rows below give T cell receptor beta chains drawn from one sample of a study of blood T cells in healthy people across ages. TCRdb re-analysed the 5' RACE reads in MiXCR, keeping a single row per CDR3 protein. The repertoire holds about 290,000 distinct CDR3 sequences, with roughly 26% as singletons. The source material was blood. The receptors stem from a woman in her seventies in good health. Each CDR3 is given with its conserved first and last residue. A D gene is named only where the DNA matches it firmly. The size entry is marked missing in some rows and otherwise reads once, few, many or a size class.

CASSPHRQGNEQFF	TGTGCCAGCAGCCCCCACAGACAGGGGAATGAGCAGTTCTTC	-	TRBV7-2	TRBJ2-1	TRBD1
CASSFSPRGEGAEAFF	TGCGCCAGCAGCTTTTCCCCGCGGGGGGAGGGGGCTGAAGCTTTCTTT	-	TRBV5-1	TRBJ1-1	-
CASIRGTQNHTEAFF	TGTGCCAGCATTCGGGGGACCCAGAACCACACTGAAGCTTTCTTT	few	TRBV21-1	TRBJ1-1	-
CASSLDGPNYGYTF	TGCGCCAGCAGCTTGGACGGCCCTAACTATGGCTACACCTTC	-	TRBV5-1	TRBJ1-2	-
CASSLAVGHTDTQYF	TGCGCCAGCAGCTTGGCCGTGGGCCACACAGATACGCAGTATTTT	-	TRBV5-1	TRBJ2-3	-
CASSLVTGGADWSYGYTF	TGTGCCAGCAGCTTAGTGACAGGGGGCGCGGATTGGAGCTATGGCTACACCTTC	once	TRBV7-2	TRBJ1-2	TRBD1
CASSFDGQTTDTQYF	TGTGCCAGCAGCTTTGATGGACAGACCACAGATACGCAGTATTTT	few	TRBV7-2	TRBJ2-3	-
CSVTTGGEETQYF	TGCAGCGTTACCACAGGAGGGGAAGAGACCCAGTACTTC	few	TRBV29-1	TRBJ2-5	-
CASSADRGAGELFF	TGTGCCAGCAGTGCTGACAGGGGCGCCGGGGAGCTGTTTTTT	-	TRBV6-4	TRBJ2-2	TRBD1
CASSKASRGFYEQYF	TGTGCCAGCAGCAAAGCAAGCAGGGGGTTCTACGAACAGTACTTC	few	TRBV21-1	TRBJ2-7	-
CSAGRNYYEQYF	TGCAGTGCTGGACGGAATTATTACGAGCAGTACTTC	many	TRBV20-1	TRBJ2-7	-
CASSQGSGFFSGNTIYF	TGCGCCAGCAGCCAAGGCTCAGGGTTTTTCTCTGGAAACACCATATATTTT	many	TRBV4-1	TRBJ1-3	-
CASSPNWGQEETQYF	TGTGCCAGCTCACCGAATTGGGGACAGGAAGAGACCCAGTACTTC	-	TRBV18	TRBJ2-5	TRBD1
CASSLFPKTGGKSDTQYF	TGTGCCAGCAGTTTATTTCCGAAGACAGGGGGGAAATCAGATACGCAGTATTTT	few	TRBV27	TRBJ2-3	TRBD1
CASSTDRDEQYF	TGTGCCAGCAGTACGGACAGGGACGAGCAGTACTTC	-	TRBV12-3/TRBV12-4	TRBJ2-7	TRBD1
CASSPDPLAGSTDTQYF	TGTGCTAGCAGCCCAGACCCCCTAGCGGGAAGCACAGATACGCAGTATTTT	-	TRBV7-7	TRBJ2-3	TRBD2
CASSGGQTYSEQFF	TGTGCCAGCAGCGGCGGACAGACGTACTCTGAGCAGTTCTTC	-	TRBV7-2	TRBJ2-1	-
CASSLVSGEYGYTF	TGCGCCAGCAGCTTGGTATCGGGGGAATATGGCTACACCTTC	few	TRBV5-1	TRBJ1-2	-
CASSLGGAPMNTEAFF	TGTGCCAGCAGCTTGGGGGGTGCACCGATGAACACTGAAGCTTTCTTT	few	TRBV5-6	TRBJ1-1	-
CASSSRGSYEQYF	TGTGCCAGCAGTTCCCGGGGATCCTACGAGCAGTACTTC	many	TRBV6-5	TRBJ2-7	-
CSVTGAPHNEQFF	TGCAGCGTTACCGGGGCCCCCCACAATGAGCAGTTCTTC	few	TRBV29-1	TRBJ2-1	-
CASRRGQDTEAFF	TGTGCCAGCAGGAGAGGACAGGACACTGAAGCTTTCTTT	-	TRBV14	TRBJ1-1	TRBD1
CASSLQRFEVQETQYF	TGTGCCAGCAGCCTGCAAAGGTTCGAGGTACAAGAGACCCAGTACTTC	-	TRBV7-8	TRBJ2-5	-
CASSFSRTGAYEQYF	TGTGCCAGCAGTTTTTCGAGGACAGGGGCCTACGAGCAGTACTTC	-	TRBV27	TRBJ2-7	TRBD1
CAIMDVYNEQFF	TGTGCCATCATGGACGTGTACAATGAGCAGTTCTTC	many	TRBV10-3	TRBJ2-1	-
CASSIRGPRENEQYF	TGTGCCAGCTCAATCAGGGGGCCGCGGGAAAACGAGCAGTACTTC	-	TRBV18	TRBJ2-7	TRBD1
CATSDEDYGYAF	TGTGCCACCAGTGATGAAGATTATGGCTACGCCTTC	few	TRBV24-1	TRBJ1-2	-
CASSLRTSGGAIEQFF	TGTGCCAGCAGCCTCCGGACTAGCGGGGGGGCCATTGAGCAGTTCTTC	-	TRBV7-2	TRBJ2-1	TRBD2
CASSSWTSGTETQYF	TGCGCCAGCAGCTCCTGGACTAGCGGGACGGAGACCCAGTACTTC	-	TRBV5-1	TRBJ2-5	TRBD2
CASSPSGALNGYTF	TGTGCCAGCTCACCATCAGGGGCCCTTAACGGCTACACCTTC	-	TRBV18	TRBJ1-2	-
CASSQAREQYF	TGTGCCAGCAGTCAAGCACGCGAGCAGTACTTC	-	TRBV14	TRBJ2-7	-
CSARAPGGWNEQYF	TGCAGTGCTAGAGCCCCAGGGGGCTGGAACGAGCAGTACTTC	-	TRBV20-1	TRBJ2-7	TRBD1
CSARDHRQRNQPQHF	TGCAGTGCTAGGGATCATAGACAGCGCAATCAGCCCCAGCATTTT	-	TRBV20-1	TRBJ1-5	-
CSAPGARNIQYF	TGCAGTGCTCCCGGGGCTAGAAACATTCAGTACTTC	-	TRBV20-1	TRBJ2-4	-
CASSPRDRGLGTEAFF	TGTGCCAGCTCACCCCGGGACAGGGGGCTTGGCACTGAAGCTTTCTTT	few	TRBV18	TRBJ1-1	TRBD1
CASKVSAGESGTQYF	TGTGCCAGCAAGGTATCAGCGGGGGAGTCGGGTACGCAGTATTTT	few	TRBV2	TRBJ2-3	TRBD2
CASSLGLAYQETQYF	TGTGCCAGCAGCTTGGGACTAGCGTACCAAGAGACCCAGTACTTC	-	TRBV7-3	TRBJ2-5	TRBD2
CASSESFSPGHYGRTVPANYGYTF	TGCGCCAGCAGTGAGTCGTTTAGTCCGGGTCACTACGGCAGGACCGTCCCGGCTAACTATGGCTACACCTTC	few	TRBV10-1	TRBJ1-2	-
CSVVGDRANYGYTF	TGCAGCGTTGTAGGGGACAGGGCTAACTATGGCTACACCTTC	few	TRBV29-1	TRBJ1-2	TRBD1
CASSLATSGAYEQYF	TGTGCCAGCAGCTTAGCGACTAGCGGGGCCTACGAGCAGTACTTC	many	TRBV7-2	TRBJ2-7	TRBD2
CASSAGQSYELYF	TGTGCCAGCAGCGCGGGACAGAGCTACGAGCTGTACTTC	once	TRBV7-6	TRBJ2-5	-
CASSQTSGDQETQYF	TGTGCCAGCAGCCAAACTAGCGGAGACCAAGAGACCCAGTACTTC	few	TRBV3-1	TRBJ2-5	TRBD2
CASSGDSGRVPDTQYF	TGTGCCAGCAGCGGGGATAGCGGGAGGGTTCCAGATACGCAGTATTTT	-	TRBV7-9	TRBJ2-3	TRBD2
CASSQRSANTGELFF	TGTGCCAGCAGCCAAAGGAGCGCGAACACCGGGGAGCTGTTTTTT	-	TRBV4-2	TRBJ2-2	-
CASSQGYSGRYADTQYF	TGTGCCAGCAGCCAAGGGTATAGCGGGAGATACGCAGATACGCAGTATTTT	-	TRBV3-1	TRBJ2-3	TRBD2
CASSPGTGGQNQPQHF	TGTGCCAGCAGCCCAGGGACAGGGGGCCAAAATCAGCCCCAGCATTTT	-	TRBV9	TRBJ1-5	TRBD1